This is a list of T cell receptor beta chains from one sample in a study of T cell responses to AZD1222 COVID-19 vaccine. The assay was immunoSEQ multiplex PCR, and TCRdb's table has in-frame clones only and misses some. The sample includes 90,000 to 150,000 clones, 87% seen only once; the top ten take around 10%. This specimen was peripheral blood, taken on day 0 of AZD1222 vaccination. These receptor sequences come from an adult in good health. Each CDR3 is given without its conserved first and last residue.

J gene,V gene,CDR3 protein
TRBJ2-3,TRBV9,ASSVRQGSDTQY
TRBJ1-2,TRBV14,ASSQDLNYGYT
TRBJ1-4,TRBV5-5,ASSLTGIGEKLF
TRBJ2-1,TRBV27,ASMGESIGDNEQF
TRBJ2-7,TRBV3-1/TRBV3-2,ASSPPLAGGLEQY
TRBJ1-1,TRBV6-2/TRBV6-3,ASSADRTVRTEAF
TRBJ1-1,TRBV5-5,ASTLTGGISEAF
TRBJ1-2,TRBV12-3/TRBV12-4,ASSPPGYGYT
TRBJ2-1,TRBV27,ASSLRRLVNASYNEQF
TRBJ2-3,TRBV29-1,SSCRGVGTDTQY
TRBJ2-2,TRBV7-6,ASSLTLGTGELF
TRBJ2-1,TRBV27,ASSPRGTNSYNEQF
TRBJ2-1,TRBV25-1,ASTTHNEQF
TRBJ1-1,TRBV5-1,ASSFMVDTEAF
TRBJ1-6,TRBV6-5,ASSSGRNNSPLH
TRBJ2-2,TRBV9,ASSVAPLLNMANTGELF
TRBJ2-3,TRBV7-8,ASSLVLAGVSTDTQY
TRBJ1-6,TRBV30,AWRVGESPLH
TRBJ2-3,TRBV25-1,ASSEVADTQY
TRBJ1-1,TRBV20-1,SARQGRAF
TRBJ2-2,TRBV7-7,ASSPEGRGGGELF
TRBJ2-7,TRBV5-6,ASSLEHEQY
TRBJ1-5,TRBV28,ASRLDLGSNQPQH
TRBJ2-7,TRBV28,ASSSAGATSYEQY
TRBJ2-1,TRBV19,ASNGAPSYNEQF
TRBJ1-4,TRBV3-1/TRBV3-2,ASSPGGGQKLF
TRBJ1-5,TRBV6-6,ASSPGGQGRQPQH
TRBJ2-7,TRBV7-2,ASSLEVQIVNEQY
TRBJ2-3,TRBV7-8,ASSSGVDTQY
TRBJ2-5,TRBV5-4,ASSLDQMSETQY
TRBJ2-1,TRBV6-2/TRBV6-3,ASSYSYIYNEQF
TRBJ1-3,TRBV6-2/TRBV6-3,ASSYFAGGGNTIY
TRBJ2-7,TRBV9,ASSEQPNYEQY
TRBJ2-3,TRBV27,ASSGLAAGVDTQY
TRBJ2-5,TRBV30,AWSNGGGETQY
TRBJ1-2,TRBV5-4,ASSLEVGGGGYT
TRBJ1-6,TRBV19,ASSIAGWESPLH
TRBJ2-1,TRBV29-1,SAPGQSGQF
TRBJ1-5,TRBV28,ASSISRGFGNQPQH
TRBJ2-7,TRBV21-1,ASSKGRRGFYEQY
TRBJ2-4,TRBV7-6,ASSLTGDRKNIQY
TRBJ1-5,TRBV7-2,ASSLATWGPQH
TRBJ2-3,TRBV6-2/TRBV6-3,ASSPGQVGVDTQY
TRBJ2-7,TRBV6-6,ASTLGSGSIEQY
TRBJ2-1,TRBV7-7,ASSLDASPSDEQF
TRBJ2-1,TRBV13,ASSLGIAGGYNEQF
TRBJ2-3,TRBV6-5,ASRSSGGRDTQY
TRBJ1-1,TRBV5-1,ASSHGTLNTEAF
TRBJ1-6,TRBV27,ASSPSPGQGVPISPLH
TRBJ1-5,TRBV2,ASSGGRASNQPQH
TRBJ2-7,TRBV2,ASSVGRVSYEQY